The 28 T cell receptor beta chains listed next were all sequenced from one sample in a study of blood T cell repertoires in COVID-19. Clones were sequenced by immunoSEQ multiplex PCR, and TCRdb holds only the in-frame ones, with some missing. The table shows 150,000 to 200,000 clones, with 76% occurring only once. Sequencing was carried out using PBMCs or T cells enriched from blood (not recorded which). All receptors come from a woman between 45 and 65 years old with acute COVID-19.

Here the CDR3 DNA reads TGCGCCAGCAGCCTCTGGCAGGTGGGCAATCAGCCCCAGCATTTT. Translation: CASSLWQVGNQPQHF. This sequence joins TRBV4-1 and TRBJ1-5; D remains ambiguous. Germline V lookup: CDR1 MGHRA, CDR2 YSYEKL. This CDR3 has 15 residues. V was cut by 4 bases and J by 2 bases, with 12 bases left in between.

Written as DNA, the CDR3 is TGCAGCGTTGGCCAGACAGGGGAGACTGAAGCTTTCTTT. Its protein product is CSVGQTGETEAFF. The rearrangement links TRBV29-1 to TRBJ1-1, with TRBD1 identical over 8 bases. This CDR3 contains 13 residues. Unmatched junction bases numbered 6, after V lost 4 bases and J lost 5 bases. CDR1 and CDR2 from the germline V gene are SQVTM and ANQGSEA.

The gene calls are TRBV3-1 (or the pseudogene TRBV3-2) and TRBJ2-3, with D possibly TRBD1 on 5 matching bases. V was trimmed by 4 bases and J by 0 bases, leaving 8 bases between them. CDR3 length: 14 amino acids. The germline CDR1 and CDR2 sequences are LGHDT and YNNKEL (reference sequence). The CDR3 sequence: CASSRQTSTDTQYF. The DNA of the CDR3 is TGTGCCAGCAGCCGACAGACTAGCACAGATACGCAGTATTTT.

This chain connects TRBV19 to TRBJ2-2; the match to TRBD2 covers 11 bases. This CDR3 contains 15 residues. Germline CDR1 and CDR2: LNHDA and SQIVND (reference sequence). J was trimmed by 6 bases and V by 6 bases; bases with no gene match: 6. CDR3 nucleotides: TGTGCCAGTAGACATAGCGGGGGGGCCTCCGGGGAGCTGTTTTTT. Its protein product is CASRHSGGASGELFF.

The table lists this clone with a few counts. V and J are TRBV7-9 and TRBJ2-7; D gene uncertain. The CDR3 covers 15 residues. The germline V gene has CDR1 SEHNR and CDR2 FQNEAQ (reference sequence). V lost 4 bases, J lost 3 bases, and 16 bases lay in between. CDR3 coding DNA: TGTGCCAGCAGCTCGTATTCCGGGTCCTTCTACGAGCAGTACGTC. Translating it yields CASSSYSGSFYEQYV.

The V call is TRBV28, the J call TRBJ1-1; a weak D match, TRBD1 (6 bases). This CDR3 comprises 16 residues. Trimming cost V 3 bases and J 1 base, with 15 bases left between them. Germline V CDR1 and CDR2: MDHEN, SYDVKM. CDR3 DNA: TGTGCCAGCAGTTTCAGCCCCGACAGGAGGAACACTGAAGCTTTCTTT. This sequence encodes CASSFSPDRRNTEAFF. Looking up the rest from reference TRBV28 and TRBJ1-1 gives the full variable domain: DVKVTQSSRYLVKRTGEKVFLECVQDMDHENMFWYRQDPGLGLRLIYFSYDVKMKEKGDIPEGYSVSREKKERFSLILESASTNQTSMYLCASSFSPDRRNTEAFFGQGTRLTVV.

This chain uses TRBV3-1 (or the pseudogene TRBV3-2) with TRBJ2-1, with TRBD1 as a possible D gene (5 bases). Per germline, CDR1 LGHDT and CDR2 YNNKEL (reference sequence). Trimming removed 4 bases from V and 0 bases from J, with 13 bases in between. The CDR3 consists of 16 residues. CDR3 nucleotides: TGTGCCAGCAGCCCCCAGGGCCTCTCCTCCTACAATGAGCAGTTCTTC. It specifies CASSPQGLSSYNEQFF.

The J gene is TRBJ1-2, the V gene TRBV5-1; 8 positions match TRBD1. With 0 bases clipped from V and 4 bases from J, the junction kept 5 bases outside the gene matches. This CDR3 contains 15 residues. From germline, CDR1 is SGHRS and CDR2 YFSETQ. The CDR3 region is CASSLATGGGYGYTF. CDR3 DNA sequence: TGCGCCAGCAGCTTGGCCACAGGGGGAGGCTATGGCTACACCTTC.

The CDR3 DNA is TGTGCCAGCAGCTTAGTTAGCGGGACGAACACCGGGGAGCTGTTTTTT. Translated: CASSLVSGTNTGELFF. The chain links TRBV7-2 to TRBJ2-2, with 8 bases lining up with TRBD2. The CDR3 runs to 16 residues. CDR1 and CDR2 from the germline V gene are SGHTA and FQGNSA. Unmatched junction bases numbered 1, after V lost 1 base and J lost 0 bases.

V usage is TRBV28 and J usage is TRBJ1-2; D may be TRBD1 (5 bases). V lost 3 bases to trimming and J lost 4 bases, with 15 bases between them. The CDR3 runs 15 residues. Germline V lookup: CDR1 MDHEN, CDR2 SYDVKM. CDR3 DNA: TGTGCCAGCAGTTTCGTAGGGGTGACAGTCTATGGCTACACCTTC. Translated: CASSFVGVTVYGYTF.

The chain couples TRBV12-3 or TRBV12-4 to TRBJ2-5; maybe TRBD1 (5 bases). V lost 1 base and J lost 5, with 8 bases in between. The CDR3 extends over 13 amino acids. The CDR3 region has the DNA TGTGCCAGCAGTTTAGGACAGCTGGAGACCCAGTACTTC. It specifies CASSLGQLETQYF.

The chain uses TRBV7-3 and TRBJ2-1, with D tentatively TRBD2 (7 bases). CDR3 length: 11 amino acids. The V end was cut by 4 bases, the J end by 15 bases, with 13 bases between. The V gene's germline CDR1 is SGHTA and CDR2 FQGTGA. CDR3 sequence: CASSSRGLLFF. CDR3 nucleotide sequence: TGTGCCAGCAGCTCGCGGGGGCTCCTGTTCTTC.

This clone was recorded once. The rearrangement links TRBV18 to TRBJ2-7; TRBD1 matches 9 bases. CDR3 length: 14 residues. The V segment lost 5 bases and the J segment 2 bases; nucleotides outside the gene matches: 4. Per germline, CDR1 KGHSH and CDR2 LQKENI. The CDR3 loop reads CASSSTGGTYEQYV. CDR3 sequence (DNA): TGTGCCAGCTCATCGACAGGGGGAACCTACGAGCAGTACGTC.

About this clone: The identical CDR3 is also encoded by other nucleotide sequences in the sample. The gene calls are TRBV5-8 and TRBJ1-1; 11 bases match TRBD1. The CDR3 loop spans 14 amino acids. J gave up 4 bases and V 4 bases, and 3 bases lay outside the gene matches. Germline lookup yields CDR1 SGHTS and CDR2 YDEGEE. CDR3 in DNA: TGTGCCAGCAGCAGGGACAGGGGGGGCACTGAAGCTTTCTTT. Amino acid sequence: CASSRDRGGTEAFF.

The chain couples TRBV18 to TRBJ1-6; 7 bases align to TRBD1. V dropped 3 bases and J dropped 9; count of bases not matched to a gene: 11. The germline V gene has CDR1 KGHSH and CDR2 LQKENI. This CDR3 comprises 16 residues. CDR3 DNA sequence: TGTGCCAGCTCACCTCTCGGACAGGAGGCCCGTTCACCCCTCCACTTT. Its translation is CASSPLGQEARSPLHF.

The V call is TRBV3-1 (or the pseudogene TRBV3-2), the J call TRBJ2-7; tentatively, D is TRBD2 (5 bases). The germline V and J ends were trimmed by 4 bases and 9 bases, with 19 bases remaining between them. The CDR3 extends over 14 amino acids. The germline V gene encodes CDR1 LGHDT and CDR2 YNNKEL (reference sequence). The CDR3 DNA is TGTGCCAGCAGCCCTTATTCGGGGAAAAGGGTGCAGTACGTC. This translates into CASSPYSGKRVQYV.

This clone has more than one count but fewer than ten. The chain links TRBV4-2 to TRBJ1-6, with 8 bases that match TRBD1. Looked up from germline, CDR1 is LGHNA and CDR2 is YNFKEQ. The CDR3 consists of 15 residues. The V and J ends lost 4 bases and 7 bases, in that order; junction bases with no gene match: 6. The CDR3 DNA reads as TGTGCCAGCAGCCTGACCGACAGGGGAAATTCACCCCTCCACTTT. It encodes CASSLTDRGNSPLHF.

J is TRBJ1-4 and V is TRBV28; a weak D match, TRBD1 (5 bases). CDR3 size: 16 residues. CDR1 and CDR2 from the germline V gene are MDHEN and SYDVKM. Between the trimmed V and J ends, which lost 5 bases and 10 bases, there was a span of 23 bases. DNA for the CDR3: TGTGCCAGCAGTCTAACCAGAAATCACGAAAGGGGAAAACTGTTTTTT. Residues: CASSLTRNHERGKLFF.

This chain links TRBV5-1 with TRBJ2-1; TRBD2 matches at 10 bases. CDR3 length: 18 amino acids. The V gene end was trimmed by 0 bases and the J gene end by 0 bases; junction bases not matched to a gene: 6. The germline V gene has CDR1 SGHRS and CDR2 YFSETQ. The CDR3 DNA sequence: TGCGCCAGCAGCTTGGCCGCCAGCGGGGGGGACTCCTACAATGAGCAGTTCTTC. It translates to CASSLAASGGDSYNEQFF.

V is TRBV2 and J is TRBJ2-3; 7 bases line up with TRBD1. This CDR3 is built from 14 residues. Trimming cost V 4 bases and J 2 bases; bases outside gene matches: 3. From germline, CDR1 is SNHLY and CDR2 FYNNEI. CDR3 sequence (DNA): TGTGCCAGCAGTGGACAGGGAACCACAGATACGCAGTATTTT. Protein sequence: CASSGQGTTDTQYF.

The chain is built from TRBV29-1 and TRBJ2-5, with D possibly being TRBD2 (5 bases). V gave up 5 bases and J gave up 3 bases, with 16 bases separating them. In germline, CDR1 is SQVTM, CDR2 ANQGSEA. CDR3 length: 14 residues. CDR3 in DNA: TGCAGCGTTCAGAGCGGCAGACCGAAAGAGACCCAGTACTTC. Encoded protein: CSVQSGRPKETQYF.

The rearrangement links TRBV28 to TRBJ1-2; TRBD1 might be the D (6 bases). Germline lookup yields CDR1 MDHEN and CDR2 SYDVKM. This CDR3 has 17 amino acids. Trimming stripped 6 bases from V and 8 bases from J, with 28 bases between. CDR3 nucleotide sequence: TGTGCCAGCAGCCCAGCAGGGGCAGGGGTTTTCCTAAGGGGCTACACCTTC. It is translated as CASSPAGAGVFLRGYTF.

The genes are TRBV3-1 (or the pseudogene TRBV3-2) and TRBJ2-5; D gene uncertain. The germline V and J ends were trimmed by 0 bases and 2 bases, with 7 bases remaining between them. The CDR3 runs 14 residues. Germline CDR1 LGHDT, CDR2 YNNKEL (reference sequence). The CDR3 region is CASSQDYIQETQYF. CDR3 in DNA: TGTGCCAGCAGCCAAGATTACATACAAGAGACCCAGTACTTC.

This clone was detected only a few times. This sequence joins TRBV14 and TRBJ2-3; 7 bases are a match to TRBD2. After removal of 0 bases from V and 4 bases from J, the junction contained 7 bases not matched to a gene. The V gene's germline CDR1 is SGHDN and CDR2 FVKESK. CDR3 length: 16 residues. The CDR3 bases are TGTGCCAGCAGCCAAGATCTCGGGGGGAGGGCAGATACGCAGTATTTT. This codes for CASSQDLGGRADTQYF.

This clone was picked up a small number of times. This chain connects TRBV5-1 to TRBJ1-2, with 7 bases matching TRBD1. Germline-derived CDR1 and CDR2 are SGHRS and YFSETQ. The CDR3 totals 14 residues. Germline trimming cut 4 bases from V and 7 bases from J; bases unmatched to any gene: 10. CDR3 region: CASSPGDRDGGYTF. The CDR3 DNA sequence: TGCGCCAGCAGCCCGGGCGACAGGGACGGTGGCTACACCTTC.

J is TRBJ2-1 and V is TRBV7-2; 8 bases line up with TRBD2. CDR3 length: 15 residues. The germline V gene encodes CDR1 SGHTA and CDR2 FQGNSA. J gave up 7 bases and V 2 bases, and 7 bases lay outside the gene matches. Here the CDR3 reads CASSLRRGALNEQFF. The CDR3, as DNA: TGTGCCAGCAGCTTAAGGCGGGGGGCGTTGAATGAGCAGTTCTTC.

CDR3 nucleotide sequence: TGTGCCAGCAGGGCGGACAGGGTCCGGGGAAACACCATATATTTT. Protein: CASRADRVRGNTIYF. The chain joins TRBV28 to TRBJ1-3, with 8 bases that match TRBD1. This CDR3 is 15 amino acids long. V was pared by 6 bases and J by 4 bases, with 8 bases of the junction left unmatched. In germline, CDR1 is MDHEN, CDR2 SYDVKM.

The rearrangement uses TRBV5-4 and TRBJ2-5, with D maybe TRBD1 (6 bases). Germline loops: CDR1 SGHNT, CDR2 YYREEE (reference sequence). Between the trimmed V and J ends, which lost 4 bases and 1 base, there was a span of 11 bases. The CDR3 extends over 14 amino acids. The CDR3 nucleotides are TGTGCCAGCAGCCAATGGGACACCCAAGAGACCCAGTACTTC. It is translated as CASSQWDTQETQYF.